These T cell receptor beta chains were read from a single sample in a study of patients and donors after allogeneic stem cell transplantation. One entry per CDR3 protein results from TCRdb running MiXCR on the RT-PCR reads. The sample carries 20,000 or so distinct CDR3 sequences, less than 5% recorded once. Sequenced input: blood, either unsorted or a sorted T cell fraction (not recorded which). The receptors were sampled from a human donor who was either an allogeneic HSCT recipient or a stem cell or donor lymphocyte infusion donor (not recorded which). It is not recorded whose cells these are; they may come from a transplant donor. Each CDR3 is given with its conserved first and last residue. Each record gives: J gene, D gene, V gene, clone size, CDR3 protein, CDR3 DNA. The D gene is left open where the match is weak. A row's size may be missing; if present it is once, few, many or a size class.

>TRBJ2-3|TRBD2|TRBV7-9|.
CASSPGLAADTQYF
TGTGCCAGCAGCCCCGGACTAGCGGCAGATACGCAGTATTTT
>TRBJ2-1|TRBD2|TRBV20-1|many
CSAKTSGKVNYEQFF
TGCAGTGCTAAGACCAGCGGGAAAGTGAATTATGAGCAGTTCTTC
>TRBJ2-7|TRBD2|TRBV7-9|.
CASSLGRDYYEQYF
TGTGCCAGCAGCTTAGGCAGGGACTACTACGAGCAGTACTTC
>TRBJ2-7|.|TRBV5-1|many
CASSLVSGAVTYEQYF
TGCGCCAGCAGCTTGGTATCAGGGGCGGTAACCTACGAGCAGTACTTC
>TRBJ2-2|.|TRBV5-1|many
CASSNGQPGELFFF
.
>TRBJ2-3|.|TRBV20-1|many
CSAPRGGASTDTQYF
TGCAGTGCTCCGAGGGGCGGAGCTAGCACAGATACGCAGTATTTT
>TRBJ1-4|.|TRBV19|many
CASSILGQLNEKLFF
TGTGCCAGTAGTATTTTAGGACAGTTAAATGAAAAACTGTTTTTT
>TRBJ1-6|.|TRBV20-1|many
CSARETGYNSPLHF
TGCAGTGCTAGAGAGACAGGCTATAATTCACCCCTCCACTTT
>TRBJ2-5|TRBD2|TRBV14|many
CASSQQRSGGWTQYF
TGTGCCAGCAGCCAACAGCGGAGCGGGGGATGGACCCAGTACTTC
>TRBJ1-1|TRBD1|TRBV29-1|few
CSVGRGPTEAFF
TGCAGCGTTGGCAGGGGGCCCACTGAAGCTTTCTTT
>TRBJ2-3|.|TRBV20-1|.
CSARKWGGRTERDTQYF
TGCAGTGCTAGAAAATGGGGGGGCCGAACGGAGCGGGATACGCAGTATTTT
>TRBJ2-5|.|TRBV28|many
CASSFPSVRETQYF
TGTGCCAGCAGTTTCCCCAGCGTCCGGGAGACCCAGTACTTC
>TRBJ2-5|.|TRBV4-1|many
CASSQDRGASRFQETQYF
TGCGCCAGCAGCCAAGATCGGGGGGCCAGTCGCTTCCAAGAGACCCAGTACTTC
>TRBJ2-4|.|TRBV6-1|many
CASSGTGSGNIQYF
TGTGCCAGCAGTGGCACGGGATCAGGGAACATTCAGTACTTC
>TRBJ1-1|.|TRBV6-5|many
CASSYGRNDMNTEAFF
TGTGCCAGCAGTTACGGGCGGAACGACATGAACACTGAAGCTTTCTTT
>TRBJ1-4|.|TRBV7-8|many
CASRHGWGARGEKLFF
TGTGCCAGCAGGCACGGGTGGGGGGCAAGAGGTGAAAAACTGTTTTTT
>TRBJ2-2|.|TRBV20-1|many
CSAGPGGGTGELFF
TGCAGTGCCGGGCCGGGGGGCGGGACCGGGGAGCTGTTTTTT
>TRBJ1-4|TRBD1|TRBV9|many
CASSSPGQRNEKLFF
TGTGCCAGCAGCAGCCCGGGACAGAGGAATGAAAAACTGTTTTTT